This TCR beta chain is from a study of T cell responses to AZD1222 COVID-19 vaccine. Notes on the study in general: Spike-wide coverage was observed for vaccine-associated CD4 TCRs, with dominant responses at 160-218 and 743-854. Donors were chiefly white British, with a greater number of females, and clonal diversity was perhaps underestimated.

Germline CDR1 reads LNHDA; CDR2 reads SQIVND (reference sequence). V lost 8 bases to trimming and J lost 0 bases; unmatched junction nucleotides: 1. The CDR3 loop spans 14 amino acids. A word on this clone: Its specificity is not known.

Some clones are missing from TCRdb's copy, which holds only in-frame ones; the method was immunoSEQ multiplex PCR. The sample carries about 180,000 clones, 70% to 90% recorded once. The sample was peripheral blood, taken 28 days after the second AZD1222 dose. This clonotype originated in an adult who received the AZD1222 COVID-19 vaccine. The genes are TRBV19 and TRBJ2-2; 9 bases line up with TRBD1. CDR3 sequence (DNA): TGTGCCAGTCGGGACAGGGCGAACACCGGGGAGCTGTTTTTT. Its translation is CASRDRANTGELFF.